Listed below are T cell receptor beta chains from one sample, sequenced in a study of blood T cell repertoires in COVID-19. Assay used: immunoSEQ multiplex PCR; TCRdb lists only in-frame clones, some missing. Here the sample spans 250,000 to 350,000 clones, around nine tenths being singletons. The sequencing input was peripheral blood. All receptors derive from a woman in her 30s with COVID-19, enrolled during active disease. Each CDR3 is given without its conserved first and last residue. Expanded clones are given a class, and other clones once, few, many or no size at all.

-	14	TRBV6-2/TRBV6-3	ASSYWIARRVTEAF
-	14	TRBV6-2/TRBV6-3	ASSFKAGVGTGELF
-	12	TRBV5-1	ASSSRDSYNEQF
-	13	TRBV18	ASSSGGRSSYGYT
-	13	TRBV5-4	ASSLARQGGAEAF
-	12	TRBV5-4	ASSPRTAQETQY
-	18	TRBV5-1	ASSLPDAPSGQTTQETQY
once	10	TRBV25-1	ASRGGNYEQY
-	12	TRBV27	ASSFGVSTDTQY
-	12	TRBV28	ASRIQGAGNTIY
-	13	TRBV19	ASSQGRGADYEQY
-	14	TRBV7-2	ASSLGLAGGSTEQF
-	16	TRBV5-1	ASSREGTSGGSYNEQF
-	11	TRBV5-1	ASSLSGYSPLH
-	12	TRBV7-3	ASSLKGDSYEQY
-	14	TRBV28	ASSLPGTGNTGELF
once	12	TRBV6-6	ASSYGAAQREQY
-	11	TRBV12-3/TRBV12-4	ASSLGQYTEAF
once	13	TRBV2	ASSESIAGMGEQY
-	11	TRBV18	ASSPRVTGELF
-	13	TRBV21-1	ASSKGDRGQETQY
-	14	TRBV4-3	ASSQERRAGYNEQF
-	11	TRBV5-1	ASSHRGPQPQH
-	11	TRBV14	ASSQEFRGGYT
-	15	TRBV5-1	ASSFGTSGRYPGELF
-	15	TRBV5-1	ASSLGSGGSLTYEQY
-	15	TRBV4-1	ASSPRSRQTRADTQY
-	12	TRBV9	ASSAGGGGYGYT
-	16	TRBV27	ASSLLRGGASWNTEAF
-	13	TRBV4-1	ASSPEGTIKMTQY
once	15	TRBV6-2/TRBV6-3	ASSYPPGTGDYNEQF
-	12	TRBV28	ASRSGTPIGELF
-	11	TRBV18	ASSGGNHETQY
-	11	TRBV27	ASSPGLAGEQF
-	12	TRBV6-2/TRBV6-3	ASSYAGGLETQY
-	14	TRBV7-3	ASSPLTVTSGGELF
-	17	TRBV5-5	ASSLGGTSGRYSAGELF
-	14	TRBV9	ASSGKAGKNTGELF
-	12	TRBV18	ASSLTGLTGELF
-	13	TRBV4-1	ASSQEHRAQETQY
-	11	TRBV29-1	SVDRLWGGEVF